This TCR beta chain was retrieved from a study of graft-versus-host responses after intestinal transplantation. Study-level information: Each recipient received a multivisceral, liver-intestinal, or isolated intestinal graft. Each recipient received anti-thymocyte globulin induction, then tacrolimus and steroids for 2 to 3 years. Overall study findings and caveats: In recipient marrow, GvH clones were found, and some appeared first in ileum or blood. Peak circulating GvH clone levels were associated with early post-transplant HvG declines.

By sample fraction, this clone is medium-sized. Stimulators, some 200,000 irradiated and violet-dye-labeled cells, were plated with some 200,000 CFSE-labeled responder cells. Method: immunoSEQ multiplex PCR; TCRdb's copy keeps in-frame clones and lacks some. The data show 4,000 to 5,500 clones, with around a quarter seen just once and under 25% held by the top ten. The CDR3 consists of 14 residues. With V trimmed by 4 bases and J by 4 bases, 3 bases remained unmatched. In germline, CDR1 is MNHNS, CDR2 SASEGT. The receptor comes from a human patient who was an organ donor for intestinal transplantation. V and J are TRBV6-1 and TRBJ1-2; TRBD1 matches at 10 bases. The sequencing here drew on alloreactive CD8+ T cells from a mixed lymphocyte reaction culture, taken before transplantation. Sample subset: CFSE-low proliferating T cells sorted from roughly six-day pre-transplant mixed lymphocyte reaction (GvH or HvG direction). The CDR3 region is CASSVGTGVYGYTF. The CDR3 DNA follows: TGTGCCAGCAGTGTGGGGACAGGGGTCTATGGCTACACCTTC.